The 20 T cell receptor beta chains reported below all come from one sample, sequenced in a study of blood T cells in healthy people across ages. The authors ran a second PCR of about 6 to 12 cycles using a sample-barcoded 5' primer and a J-beta primer mix. MiXCR, applied by TCRdb to the 5' RACE reads, yields one record per CDR3 protein. The sample lists approximately 820,000 distinct CDR3 sequences; under 45% were seen once. Source material: blood. The origin of the receptors is a man in his 60s in good health.

The rearrangement uses TRBV7-2 and TRBJ2-6; D remains ambiguous. V gave up 5 bases and J gave up 0 bases, with 8 bases separating them. Per the germline V gene, CDR1 is SGHTA and CDR2 is FQGNSA. There are 15 residues in the CDR3. CDR3 region: CASSRPVSGANVLTF. CDR3 nucleotides: TGTGCCAGCAGCCGACCGGTCTCTGGGGCCAACGTCCTGACTTTC. The full variable domain, completed using reference TRBV7-2 and TRBJ2-6, is GAGVSQSPSNKVTEKGKDVELRCDPISGHTALYWYRQSLGQGLEFLIYFQGNSAPDKSGLPSDRFSAERTGGSVSTLTIQRTQQEDSAVYLCASSRPVSGANVLTFGAGSRLTVL.

This sequence joins TRBV6-1 and TRBJ1-5; 9 positions agree with TRBD1. Germline CDR1 and CDR2: MNHNS and SASEGT. CDR3 length equals 14 residues. Trimming cost V 10 bases and J 9 bases; bases outside gene matches: 13. The CDR3 sequence is CATSPGQGPRPQHF. Written as DNA, the CDR3 is TGTGCCACTTCCCCGGGACAGGGTCCCCGGCCCCAGCATTTT.

V gene TRBV7-9 combines with J gene TRBJ2-3; the D gene is possibly TRBD1 (5 bases). Trimming removed 8 bases at V and 4 bases at J, with 10 bases between. Germline V gene lookup returns CDR1 SEHNR and CDR2 FQNEAQ (reference sequence). The CDR3 has 12 amino acids. Here the CDR3 reads CASRAGSDTQYF. CDR3 nucleotide sequence: TGTGCCAGCCGAGCAGGGTCAGATACGCAGTATTTT. The full variable domain, completed using reference TRBV7-9 and TRBJ2-3, is DTGVSQNPRHKITKRGQNVTFRCDPISEHNRLYWYRQTLGQGPEFLTYFQNEAQLEKSRLLSDRFSAERPKGSFSTLEIQRTEQGDSAMYLCASRAGSDTQYFGPGTRLTVL.

V usage is TRBV11-2 and J usage is TRBJ1-1; unclear D gene. CDR1 is SGHAT, CDR2 FQNNGV, per germline. CDR3 length: 12 amino acids. Trimming took off 2 bases at V and 11 bases at J, with 12 bases between the two ends. In DNA, the CDR3 is TGTGCCAGCAGCTTAAATGGGTTGAACGCTTTCTTT. Translation: CASSLNGLNAFF.

The V call is TRBV3-1, the J call TRBJ1-5; D not certain. Germline V gene lookup returns CDR1 LGHDT and CDR2 YNNKEL (reference sequence). The CDR3 is 15 residues long. Trimming pared 1 base from V and 7 bases from J, leaving 14 bases between. The CDR3, as DNA: TGTGCCAGCAGCCAAGGGGCAGGTTCGAAACAGCCCCAGCATTTT. Amino acid sequence: CASSQGAGSKQPQHF.

This clonotype was recorded a few times. The chain has TRBV20-1 and TRBJ2-7; D ambiguous. Between the trimmed V and J ends, which lost 0 bases and 1 base, there was a span of 7 bases. Germline V CDR1 and CDR2: DFQATT, SNEGSKA (reference sequence). The length of the CDR3 is 13 residues. CDR3 coding DNA: TGCAGTGCTAGAGATCCCGGGTCCTACGAGCAGTACTTC. Translation: CSARDPGSYEQYF.

This clonotype has only a few counts. This chain joins TRBV11-2 and TRBJ2-5; 7 bases are shared with TRBD1. Germline trimming cut 0 bases from V and 5 bases from J; bases unmatched to any gene: 12. The CDR3 sequence is 17 residues long. Looked up from germline, CDR1 is SGHAT and CDR2 is FQNNGV. CDR3 amino acids: CASSLDPRGPTEETQYF. The CDR3, as DNA: TGTGCCAGCAGCTTAGATCCGAGGGGGCCGACGGAGGAGACCCAGTACTTC.

DNA for the CDR3: TGTGCCAGCAGTTACAGGGGAGGTTTTTTCGACAATGAGCAGTTCTTC. This codes for CASSYRGGFFDNEQFF. The rearrangement joins TRBV6-2 or TRBV6-3 to TRBJ2-1; tentatively, D is TRBD2 (6 bases). Germline values: CDR1 MNHEY, CDR2 SVGEGT. The ends were cut back, 2 bases at V and 5 bases at J, with 16 bases in the middle. The CDR3 spans 16 residues.

This clonotype has only a few counts. The chain has TRBV7-6 and TRBJ1-1; no clear D gene. The germline V and J ends were trimmed by 0 bases and 5 bases, with 16 bases remaining between them. The CDR3 loop spans 16 amino acids. Germline V lookup: CDR1 SGHVS, CDR2 FNYEAQ. The CDR3 sequence is CASSLAGVGSNTEAFF. In DNA form, the CDR3 reads TGTGCCAGCAGCTTAGCGGGCGTGGGCAGCAATACTGAAGCTTTCTTT.

There are a few counts of this clonotype. The V and J genes are TRBV25-1 and TRBJ2-7; 11 bases are shared with TRBD2. Germline CDR1 MGHDK, CDR2 SYGVNS. CDR3 size: 14 residues. Trimming cost V 3 bases and J 4 bases; bases outside gene matches: 2. This CDR3 reads CASSEGLAAYEQYF. As DNA, the CDR3 is TGTGCCAGCAGTGAGGGACTAGCGGCATACGAGCAGTACTTC.

This rearrangement joins TRBV24-1 to TRBJ2-5; possibly TRBD2 for D (6 bases). The CDR3 has 13 residues. V gave up 2 bases and J gave up 7 bases, with 10 bases separating them. CDR1 is KGHDR and CDR2 is SFDVKD in the germline V gene. This CDR3 reads CATSDSLGGTQYF. The CDR3 DNA follows: TGTGCCACCAGTGATTCCCTCGGGGGGACCCAGTACTTC.

This chain uses TRBV25-1 with TRBJ2-1, with a tentative D call TRBD2 (5 bases). Per the germline V gene, CDR1 is MGHDK and CDR2 is SYGVNS. Trimming shortened V by 4 bases and J by 3 bases, and 10 bases separated the two germline ends. The CDR3 has 14 residues. DNA of the CDR3: TGTGCCAGCAGTGTTGAGGGCATCTACAATGAGCAGTTCTTC. Its translation is CASSVEGIYNEQFF.

The chain has TRBV7-2 and TRBJ2-7; no firm D call. Between the trimmed V and J ends, which lost 11 bases and 2 bases, there was a span of 13 bases. Germline CDR1 is SGHTA and CDR2 is FQGNSA. The CDR3 is made up of 12 amino acids. CDR3 in DNA: TGTGCCTCGAGGAGCAACACCTACGAGCAGTACTTC. Translating gives CASRSNTYEQYF.

DNA of the CDR3: TGCAGTGCTGAGACAGGGTCGTACCAAGAGACCCAGTACTTC. It specifies CSAETGSYQETQYF. This chain joins TRBV20-1 and TRBJ2-5, with 7 bases identical to TRBD1. The germline V gene has CDR1 DFQATT and CDR2 SNEGSKA (reference sequence). The CDR3 length is 14 residues. V was pared by 5 bases and J by 0 bases, with 6 bases of the junction left unmatched.

Worth noting for this clonotype: The junction shows a germline mismatch at one end, possibly a read error. The V call is TRBV9, the J call TRBJ2-1, with a weak D call TRBD1 (5 bases). CDR1 and CDR2 from the germline V gene are SGDLS and YYNGEE. This CDR3 comprises 14 residues. The CDR3 loop reads CASSVEAGYNEQFF. In nucleotides, the CDR3 is TGCGCCAGCAGCGTAGAGGCAGGGTATAATGAGCAGTTCTTC.

This clonotype was picked up a small number of times. This rearrangement joins TRBV29-1 to TRBJ2-5; D possibly matches TRBD1 or TRBD2 (5 bases each). The CDR3 has 14 residues. V dropped 3 bases and J dropped 5 bases, with 16 bases sitting between them. CDR1 is SQVTM and CDR2 is ANQGSEA in the germline V gene. The CDR3 DNA sequence: TGCAGCGTTGACAGTCAGGGTAGGGAGGAGACCCAGTACTTC. Amino acids: CSVDSQGREETQYF.

This clonotype has more than one count but fewer than ten. This chain joins TRBV20-1 and TRBJ2-2; TRBD2 is a possible D gene (7 bases). This CDR3 region has 15 residues. Germline CDR1 is DFQATT and CDR2 is SNEGSKA (reference sequence). V lost 6 bases, J lost 0 bases, and 14 bases lay in between. The CDR3, as DNA: TGCAGTGCCCAACGCGGGGGCGCGAACACCGGGGAGCTGTTTTTT. It translates to CSAQRGGANTGELFF.

At least ten counts were recorded for this clonotype. This chain uses TRBV5-5 with TRBJ1-2; TRBD1 matches at 9 bases. J gave up 7 bases and V 4 bases, and 8 bases lay outside the gene matches. This CDR3 has 14 residues. The V gene's germline CDR1 is SGHKS and CDR2 YYEKEE (reference sequence). CDR3: CASSADRGLGGYTF. The CDR3, as DNA: TGTGCCAGCAGCGCGGACAGGGGCCTTGGTGGCTACACCTTC.

This sequence joins TRBV4-1 and TRBJ2-7; 9 bases align to TRBD1. Per the germline V gene, CDR1 is MGHRA and CDR2 is YSYEKL. The CDR3 extends over 17 amino acids. The V gene end was trimmed by 5 bases and the J gene end by 7 bases; junction bases not matched to a gene: 18. This CDR3 is CASSLEGQGTATGEQYF. The CDR3 DNA reads as TGCGCCAGCAGCTTAGAGGGACAGGGAACGGCCACGGGTGAGCAGTACTTC.

This chain uses TRBV18 with TRBJ2-6; D gene unclear. Deletions cut 2 bases from V and 0 bases from J, with 8 bases between. This CDR3 contains 16 residues. The germline V gene encodes CDR1 KGHSH and CDR2 LQKENI. The CDR3 DNA reads TGTGCCAGCTCACCAACAAAGAGCTCTGGGGCCAACGTCCTGACTTTC. The encoded protein is CASSPTKSSGANVLTF. The entire variable domain, with the rest obtained from reference TRBV18 and TRBJ2-6, is as follows: NAGVMQNPRHLVRRRGQEARLRCSPMKGHSHVYWYRQLPEEGLKFMVYLQKENIIDESGMPKERFSAEFPKEGPSILRIQQVVRGDSAAYFCASSPTKSSGANVLTFGAGSRLTVL.